Shown below are 2 T cell receptor beta chains from a single sample sequenced in a study of shared clonotypes between healthy human individuals. Generated by immunoSEQ multiplex PCR, the TCRdb table keeps only in-frame clones and is missing some. The sample has 2 million to 2.5 million clones; more than 85% are singletons. The specimen sequenced was naive CD4+ T cells from PBMCs. Subset described: CD45RA+ positively selected. The source of these receptors is a man between 18 and 35 years old in good health. Some clones in this sample may be carry-over from other donors' samples.

This chain links TRBV25-1 with TRBJ1-1; D might be TRBD1 (5 bases). This CDR3 contains 14 residues. The V end lost 0 bases, the J end lost 4 bases, and 9 bases lay between the germline ends. CDR1 is MGHDK, CDR2 SYGVNS, per germline. This CDR3 is CASSEYRDGTEAFF. CDR3 DNA: TGTGCCAGCAGTGAATATAGGGACGGCACTGAAGCTTTCTTT.

In this sample, this clone turned up once. The chain recombines TRBV19 with TRBJ2-3; D gene unclear. This CDR3 is 13 amino acids long. V was cut by 7 bases and J by 6 bases, with 14 bases left in between. Looked up from germline, CDR1 is LNHDA and CDR2 is SQIVND (reference sequence). CDR3 DNA sequence: TGTGCCAGTACTGTGATCAACGGCGATACGCAGTATTTT. Translation: CASTVINGDTQYF. The full variable domain, in which reference TRBV19 and TRBJ2-3 provide the parts outside the CDR3, is DGGITQSPKYLFRKEGQNVTLSCEQNLNHDAMYWYRQDPGQGLRLIYYSQIVNDFQKGDIAEGYSVSREKKESFPLTVTSAQKNPTAFYLCASTVINGDTQYFGPGTRLTVL.